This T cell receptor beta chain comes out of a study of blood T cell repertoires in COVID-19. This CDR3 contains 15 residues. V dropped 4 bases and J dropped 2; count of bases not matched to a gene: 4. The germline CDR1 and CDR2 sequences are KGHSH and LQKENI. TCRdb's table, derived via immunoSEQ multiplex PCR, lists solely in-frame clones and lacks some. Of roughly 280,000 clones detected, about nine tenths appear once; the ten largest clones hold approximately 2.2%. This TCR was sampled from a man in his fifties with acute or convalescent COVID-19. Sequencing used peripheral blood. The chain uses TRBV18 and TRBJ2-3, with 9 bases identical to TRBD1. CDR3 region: CASSLQGADTDTQYF. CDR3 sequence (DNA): TGTGCCAGCTCACTACAGGGGGCGGACACAGATACGCAGTATTTT. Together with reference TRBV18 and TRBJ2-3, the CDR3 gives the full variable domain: NAGVMQNPRHLVRRRGQEARLRCSPMKGHSHVYWYRQLPEEGLKFMVYLQKENIIDESGMPKERFSAEFPKEGPSILRIQQVVRGDSAAYFCASSLQGADTDTQYFGPGTRLTVL.